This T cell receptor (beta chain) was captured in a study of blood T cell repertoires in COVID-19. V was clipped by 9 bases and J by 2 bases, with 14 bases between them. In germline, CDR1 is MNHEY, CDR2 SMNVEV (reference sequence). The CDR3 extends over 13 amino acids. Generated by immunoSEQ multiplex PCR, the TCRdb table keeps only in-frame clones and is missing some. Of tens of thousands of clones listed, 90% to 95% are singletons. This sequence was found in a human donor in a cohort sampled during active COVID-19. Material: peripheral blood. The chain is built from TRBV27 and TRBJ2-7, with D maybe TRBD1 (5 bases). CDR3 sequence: CARPPDRTYEQYF. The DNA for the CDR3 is TGTGCCAGGCCCCCCGACAGAACCTACGAGCAGTACTTC.